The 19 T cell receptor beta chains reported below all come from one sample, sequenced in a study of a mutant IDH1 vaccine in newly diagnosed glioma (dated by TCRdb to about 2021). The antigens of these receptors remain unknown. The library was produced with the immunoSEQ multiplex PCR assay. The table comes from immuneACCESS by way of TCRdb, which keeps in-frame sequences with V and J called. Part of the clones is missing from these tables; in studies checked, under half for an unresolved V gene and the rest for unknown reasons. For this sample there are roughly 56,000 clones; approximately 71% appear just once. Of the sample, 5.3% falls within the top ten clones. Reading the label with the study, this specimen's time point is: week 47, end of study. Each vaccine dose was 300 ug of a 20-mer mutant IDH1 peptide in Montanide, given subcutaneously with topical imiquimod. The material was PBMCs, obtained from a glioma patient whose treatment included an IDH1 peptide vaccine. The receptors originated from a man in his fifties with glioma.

In DNA, the CDR3 is TGTGCCAGTAGGCCCCGCGGGGGGGGCACCGGGGAGCTGTTTTTT. Translating it yields CASRPRGGGTGELFF. The chain combines TRBV19 with TRBJ2-2; TRBD2 matches at 9 bases. This CDR3 is 15 amino acids long. Trimming at V came to 6 bases and at J to 4 bases, leaving 6 bases not matched to a gene. The germline gives CDR1 LNHDA, CDR2 SQIVND (reference sequence).

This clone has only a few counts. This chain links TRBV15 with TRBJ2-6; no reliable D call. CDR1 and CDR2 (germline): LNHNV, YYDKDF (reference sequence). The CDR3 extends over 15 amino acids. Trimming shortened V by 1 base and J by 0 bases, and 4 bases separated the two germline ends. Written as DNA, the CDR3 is TGTGCCACCAGCAGAGGGGACTCTGGGGCCAACGTCCTGACTTTC. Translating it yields CATSRGDSGANVLTF.

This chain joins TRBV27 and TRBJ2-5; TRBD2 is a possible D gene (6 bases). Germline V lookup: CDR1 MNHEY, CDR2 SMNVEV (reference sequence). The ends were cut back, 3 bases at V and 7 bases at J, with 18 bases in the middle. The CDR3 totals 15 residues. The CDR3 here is CASSFAPGGTGTQYF. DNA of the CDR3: TGTGCCAGCAGTTTCGCCCCTGGAGGGACGGGGACCCAGTACTTC.

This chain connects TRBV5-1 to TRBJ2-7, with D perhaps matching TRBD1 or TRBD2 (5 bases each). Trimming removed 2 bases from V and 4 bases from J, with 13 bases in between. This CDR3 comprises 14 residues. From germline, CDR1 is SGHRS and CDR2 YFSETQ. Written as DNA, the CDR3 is TGCGCCAGCAGCTTCCGGGACCAGAATTACGAGCAGTACTTC. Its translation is CASSFRDQNYEQYF.

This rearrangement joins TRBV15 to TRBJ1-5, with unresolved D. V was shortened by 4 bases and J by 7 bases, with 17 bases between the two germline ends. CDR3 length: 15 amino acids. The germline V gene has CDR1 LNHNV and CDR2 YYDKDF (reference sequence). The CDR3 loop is CATSTEGTEGQPQHF. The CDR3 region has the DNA TGTGCCACCAGCACCGAGGGTACAGAGGGACAGCCCCAGCATTTT.

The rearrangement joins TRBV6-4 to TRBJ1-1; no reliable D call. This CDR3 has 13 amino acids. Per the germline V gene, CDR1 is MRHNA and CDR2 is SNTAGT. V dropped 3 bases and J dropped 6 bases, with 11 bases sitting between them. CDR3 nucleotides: TGTGCCAGCAGTGAAATTGAGTCCTCTGAAGCTTTCTTT. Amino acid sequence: CASSEIESSEAFF.

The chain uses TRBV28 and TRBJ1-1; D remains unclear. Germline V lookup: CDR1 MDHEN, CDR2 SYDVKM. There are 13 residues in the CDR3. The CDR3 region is CGVFGSPNTEAFF. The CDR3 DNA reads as TGTGGAGTGTTCGGCTCTCCGAACACTGAAGCTTTCTTT. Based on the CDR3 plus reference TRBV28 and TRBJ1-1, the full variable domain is DVKVTQSSRYLVKRTGEKVFLECVQDMDHENMFWYRQDPGLGLRLIYFSYDVKMKEKGDIPEGYSVSREKKERFSLILESASTNQTSMYLCGVFGSPNTEAFFGQGTRLTVV.

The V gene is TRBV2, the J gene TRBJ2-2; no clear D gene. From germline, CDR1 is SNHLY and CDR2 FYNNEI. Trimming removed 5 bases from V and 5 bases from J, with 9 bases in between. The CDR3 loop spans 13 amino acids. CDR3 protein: CASSPNWTGELFF. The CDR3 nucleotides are TGTGCCAGCAGTCCTAATTGGACCGGGGAGCTGTTTTTT.

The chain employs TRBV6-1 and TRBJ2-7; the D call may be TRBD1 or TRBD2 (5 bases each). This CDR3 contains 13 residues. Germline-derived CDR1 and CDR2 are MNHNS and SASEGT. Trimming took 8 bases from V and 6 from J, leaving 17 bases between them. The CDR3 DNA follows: TGTGCCAGCTCCCAGGGACCATCGGGCGAGCAGTACTTC. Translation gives CASSQGPSGEQYF.

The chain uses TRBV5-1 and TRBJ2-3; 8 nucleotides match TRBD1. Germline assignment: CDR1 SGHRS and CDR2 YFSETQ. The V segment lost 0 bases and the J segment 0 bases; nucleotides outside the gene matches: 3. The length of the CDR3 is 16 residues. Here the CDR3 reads CASSLVGQDSTDTQYF. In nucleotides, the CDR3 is TGCGCCAGCAGCTTGGTGGGACAGGATAGCACAGATACGCAGTATTTT.

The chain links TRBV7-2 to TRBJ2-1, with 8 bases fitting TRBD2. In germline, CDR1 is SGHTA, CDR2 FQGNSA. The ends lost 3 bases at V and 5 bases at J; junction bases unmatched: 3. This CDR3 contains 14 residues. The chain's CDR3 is CASSLSGGNNEQFF. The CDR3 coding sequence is TGTGCCAGCAGCTTGAGCGGGGGCAACAATGAGCAGTTCTTC.

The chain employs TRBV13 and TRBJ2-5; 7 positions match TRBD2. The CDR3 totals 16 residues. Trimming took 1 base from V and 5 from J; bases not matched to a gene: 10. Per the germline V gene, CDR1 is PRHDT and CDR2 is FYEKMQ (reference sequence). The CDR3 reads CASSLALPGGGETQYF. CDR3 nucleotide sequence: TGTGCCAGCAGCTTAGCCCTTCCGGGGGGAGGTGAGACCCAGTACTTC.

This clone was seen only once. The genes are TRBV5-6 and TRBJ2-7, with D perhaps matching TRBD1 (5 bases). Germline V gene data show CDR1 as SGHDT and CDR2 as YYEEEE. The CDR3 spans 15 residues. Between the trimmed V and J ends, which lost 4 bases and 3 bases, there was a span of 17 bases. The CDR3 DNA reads TGTGCCAGCAGCCCCCGGGCAGGGATGAGCTACGAGCAGTACTTC. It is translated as CASSPRAGMSYEQYF. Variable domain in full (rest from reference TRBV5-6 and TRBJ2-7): DAGVTQSPTHLIKTRGQQVTLRCSPKSGHDTVSWYQQALGQGPQFIFQYYEEEERQRGNFPDRFSGHQFPNYSSELNVNALLLGDSALYLCASSPRAGMSYEQYFGPGTRLTVT.

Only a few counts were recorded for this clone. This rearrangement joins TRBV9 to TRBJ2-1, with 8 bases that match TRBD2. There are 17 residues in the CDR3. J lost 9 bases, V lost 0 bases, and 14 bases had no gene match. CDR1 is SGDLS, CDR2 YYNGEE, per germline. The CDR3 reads CASSVARGSGGASEQFF. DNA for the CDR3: TGTGCCAGCAGCGTAGCTAGAGGATCGGGGGGGGCTAGTGAGCAGTTCTTC. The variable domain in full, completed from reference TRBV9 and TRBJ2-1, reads DSGVTQTPKHLITATGQRVTLRCSPRSGDLSVYWYQQSLDQGLQFLIQYYNGEERAKGNILERFSAQQFPDLHSELNLSSLELGDSALYFCASSVARGSGGASEQFFGPGTRLTVL.

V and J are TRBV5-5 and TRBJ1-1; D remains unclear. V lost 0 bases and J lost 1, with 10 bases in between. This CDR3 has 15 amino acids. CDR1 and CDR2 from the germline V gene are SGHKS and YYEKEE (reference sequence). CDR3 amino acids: CASSLVPEANTEAFF. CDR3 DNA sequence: TGTGCCAGCAGCTTGGTTCCAGAAGCGAACACTGAAGCTTTCTTT.

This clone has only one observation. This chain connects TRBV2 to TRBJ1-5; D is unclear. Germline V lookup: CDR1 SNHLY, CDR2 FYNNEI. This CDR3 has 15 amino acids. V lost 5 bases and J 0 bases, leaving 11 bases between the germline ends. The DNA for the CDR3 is TGTGCCAGCAGTCAGACACACTATAGCAATCAGCCCCAGCATTTT. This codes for CASSQTHYSNQPQHF.

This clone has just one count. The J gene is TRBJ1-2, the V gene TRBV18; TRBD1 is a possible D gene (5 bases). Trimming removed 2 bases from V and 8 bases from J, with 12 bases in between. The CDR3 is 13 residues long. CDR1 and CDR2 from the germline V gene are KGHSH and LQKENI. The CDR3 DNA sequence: TGTGCCAGCTCACCAGGACCAGGGTCCGGCTACACCTTC. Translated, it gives CASSPGPGSGYTF.

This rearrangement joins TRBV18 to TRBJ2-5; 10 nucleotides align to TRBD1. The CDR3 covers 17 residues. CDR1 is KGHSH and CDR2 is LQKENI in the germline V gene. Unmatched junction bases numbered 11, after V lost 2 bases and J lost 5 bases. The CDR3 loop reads CASSPSVGQGRLETQYF. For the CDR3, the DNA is TGTGCCAGCTCACCATCGGTGGGACAGGGGCGTTTGGAGACCCAGTACTTC.

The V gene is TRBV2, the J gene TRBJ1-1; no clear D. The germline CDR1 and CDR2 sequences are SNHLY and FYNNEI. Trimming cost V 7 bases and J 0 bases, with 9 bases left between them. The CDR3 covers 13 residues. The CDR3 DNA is TGTGCCAGCAAGACGGAATTGAACACTGAAGCTTTCTTT. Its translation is CASKTELNTEAFF.